Listed below are T cell receptor beta chains from one sample, sequenced in a study of T cells in Graves' hyperthyroidism and ophthalmopathy. TCRdb recomputed calls from the multiplex PCR reads with MiXCR, one row per CDR3 protein. Among some 400,000 distinct CDR3 sequences listed, approximately 20% were seen once. The material sequenced was blood. The receptors derive from a woman aged 18-35 years with Graves' hyperthyroidism. Each CDR3 is given with its conserved first and last residue. D genes are given only for firm matches. Expanded clones get a size class; other rows say once, few or many, or leave the size out.

clone_size | j_call | v_call | d_call | cdr3_aa | cdr3_nt
many | TRBJ2-6 | TRBV2 | TRBD1 | CASRSHRGPRANVLTF | TGTGCCAGCAGGAGCCACAGGGGGCCACGGGCCAACGTCCTGACTTTC
NA | TRBJ2-4 | TRBV20-1 | NA | CSATGTTENIQYF | TGCAGTGCCACTGGGACCACCGAGAACATTCAGTACTTC
many | TRBJ2-2 | TRBV2 | TRBD1 | CASTQGAGELFF | TGTGCCAGCACCCAGGGGGCCGGGGAGCTGTTTTTT
many | TRBJ1-2 | TRBV29-1 | NA | CSVESSYGYTF | TGCAGCGTTGAGAGCAGCTATGGCTACACCTTC
many | TRBJ2-7 | TRBV10-3 | NA | CAISEIGGSYEQYF | TGTGCCATCAGTGAAATAGGCGGCTCCTACGAGCAGTACTTC
few | TRBJ1-6 | TRBV18 | TRBD1 | CASSPWDSVNSPLHF | TGTGCCAGCTCACCCTGGGACAGTGTGAATTCACCCCTCCACTTT
many | TRBJ2-7 | TRBV11-2 | NA | CASSLDPAGSYEQYF | TGTGCCAGCAGCTTAGATCCGGCAGGGAGCTACGAGCAGTACTTC
NA | TRBJ2-7 | TRBV12-3/TRBV12-4 | NA | CASSPPDTLYEQYF | TGTGCCAGCAGTCCCCCGGACACCCTCTACGAGCAGTACTTC
many | TRBJ2-7 | TRBV27 | NA | CASRTSYEQYF | TGTGCCAGCAGGACCTCCTACGAGCAGTACTTC
NA | TRBJ1-1 | TRBV25-1 | NA | CASSESTGGNTEAFF | TGTGCCAGCAGTGAATCCACGGGTGGGAACACTGAAGCTTTCTTT
many | TRBJ2-7 | TRBV20-1 | TRBD1 | CSGGQGGYEQYF | TGCAGTGGGGGACAGGGTGGTTACGAGCAGTACTTC
many | TRBJ2-7 | TRBV10-1 | NA | CASNPTDFREQYF | TGCGCCAGCAACCCGACAGACTTCCGCGAGCAGTACTTC
many | TRBJ2-7 | TRBV6-1 | NA | CASSDGRNEQYF | TGTGCCAGCAGTGATGGGAGGAACGAGCAGTACTTC
many | TRBJ1-5 | TRBV6-5 | NA | CASSYSGSGNQPQHF | TGTGCCAGCAGTTACTCAGGAAGTGGGAATCAGCCCCAGCATTTT
many | TRBJ1-1 | TRBV30 | NA | CARERSTEAFF | TGTGCCAGGGAGCGTTCGACTGAAGCTTTCTTT
NA | TRBJ1-6 | TRBV12-3/TRBV12-4 | NA | CASSLPPGPHSPLHF | TGTGCCAGCAGTCTTCCACCGGGACCTCATTCACCCCTCCACTTT
NA | TRBJ1-2 | TRBV12-3/TRBV12-4 | TRBD1 | CASSFGQGRRSGYTF | TGTGCCAGCAGTTTCGGACAGGGTAGGAGAAGTGGCTACACCTTC
many | TRBJ1-1 | TRBV6-1 | NA | CASSDVANTEAFF | TGTGCCAGCAGTGATGTAGCGAACACTGAAGCTTTCTTT
many | TRBJ1-1 | TRBV20-1 | NA | CSAGPPQNTEAFF | TGCAGTGCTGGACCCCCCCAGAACACTGAAGCTTTCTTT
many | TRBJ2-2 | TRBV5-1 | TRBD2 | CASKLAANTGELFF | TGCGCCAGCAAACTAGCGGCTAACACCGGGGAGCTGTTTTTT
many | TRBJ1-1 | TRBV14 | NA | CASRRTLNTEAFF | TGTGCCAGCAGACGGACTCTGAACACTGAAGCTTTCTTT
many | TRBJ2-2 | TRBV27 | NA | CASRTPRNTGELFF | TGTGCCAGCAGGACCCCCCGAAACACCGGGGAGCTGTTTTTT
few | TRBJ1-1 | TRBV3-1 | NA | CASSQEGAGRAFF | TGTGCCAGCAGCCAAGAGGGGGCGGGGAGGGCTTTCTTT
many | TRBJ2-2 | TRBV29-1 | NA | CSVGLQGSGELFF | TGCAGCGTTGGTCTGCAGGGCTCCGGGGAGCTGTTTTTT
many | TRBJ2-5 | TRBV9 | TRBD2 | CASSPPWRGGEETQYF | TGTGCCAGCAGCCCACCATGGCGGGGGGGAGAAGAGACCCAGTACTTC
many | TRBJ2-4 | TRBV20-1 | NA | CSARAPQKDIQYF | TGCAGTGCTAGGGCGCCTCAGAAGGACATTCAGTACTTC
many | TRBJ1-1 | TRBV3-1 | NA | CASSQDRGVRDTEAFF | TGTGCCAGCAGCCAAGATCGGGGGGTAAGGGACACTGAAGCTTTCTTT
many | TRBJ1-3 | TRBV12-3/TRBV12-4 | NA | CASSRDSGDTIYF | TGTGCCAGCAGCCGAGACTCCGGAGACACCATATATTTT